These 6 T cell receptor beta chains share one sample of origin, sequenced in a study of radiation and T cells in renal cell carcinoma (dated by TCRdb to the early 2020s). Library preparation used the immunoSEQ multiplex PCR assay. TCRdb re-hosts the immuneACCESS table, in-frame sequences only. Its copies lack some clones; in the studies checked, an unresolved V gene accounts for under half of them, and the cause for the rest is not known. Within this sample are over 55,000 clones, with around three quarters of them counted one time only. Under 7% of the sample goes to the ten largest clones. The intended sense of this specimen's time point label: blood 2 weeks post-SBRT. What this sample's treatment or condition label stands for: 15 Gy SBRT to primary tumor, nephrectomy 4 weeks later. The sequencing used blood, collected from a patient whose treatment included radiotherapy and nephrectomy. The receptors were gathered from a man in his 60s with renal cell carcinoma.

The rearrangement links TRBV11-3 to TRBJ2-2; 9 bases agree with TRBD2. Germline-derived CDR1 and CDR2 are SGHNT and YENEEA. The CDR3 consists of 18 residues. Unmatched junction bases numbered 12, after V lost 4 bases and J lost 3 bases. The CDR3 DNA reads TGTGCCAGCAGCTGGGGGGTAGCGGGAGTGGAGGACACCGGGGAGCTGTTTTTT. This encodes CASSWGVAGVEDTGELFF.

The rearrangement uses TRBV25-1 and TRBJ2-5; 15 nucleotides align to TRBD2. There are 17 residues in the CDR3. The J segment lost 5 bases and the V segment lost 4 bases, leaving 8 bases of the junction unmatched. Germline CDR1 is MGHDK and CDR2 is SYGVNS. The CDR3 here is CASSASLGLAGGETQYF. The CDR3 DNA reads as TGTGCCAGCAGTGCGAGCTTGGGACTAGCGGGGGGTGAGACCCAGTACTTC.

The V call is TRBV18, the J call TRBJ2-7, with D hard to call. Germline V lookup: CDR1 KGHSH, CDR2 LQKENI. With 0 bases removed from V and 0 bases from J, the gap between germline ends came to 3 bases. This CDR3 has 13 residues. CDR3 nucleotide sequence: TGTGCCAGCTCACCACCGGGCTCCTACGAGCAGTACGTC. Translating it yields CASSPPGSYEQYV.

The gene calls are TRBV15 and TRBJ2-7; D tentatively reads TRBD1 or TRBD2 (5 bases each). Trimming pared 7 bases from V and 7 bases from J, leaving 20 bases between. The germline CDR1 and CDR2 sequences are LNHNV and YYDKDF (reference sequence). The CDR3 runs 14 residues. This CDR3 reads CATTPWDGAGEQYF. CDR3 sequence (DNA): TGTGCCACCACACCTTGGGACGGAGCTGGAGAGCAGTACTTC. The whole variable domain, filled in from reference TRBV15 and TRBJ2-7, reads DAMVIQNPRYQVTQFGKPVTLSCSQTLNHNVMYWYQQKSSQAPKLLFHYYDKDFNNEADTPDNFQSRRPNTSFCFLDIRSPGLGDTAMYLCATTPWDGAGEQYFGPGTRLTVT.

The rearrangement uses TRBV9 and TRBJ2-3; D call uncertain. The V gene's germline CDR1 is SGDLS and CDR2 YYNGEE. Trimming stripped 7 bases from V and 5 bases from J, with 11 bases between. The CDR3 consists of 12 residues. The CDR3 DNA follows: TGTGCCAGCCGAGGAATAGAAGATACGCAGTATTTT. Encoded protein: CASRGIEDTQYF.

The chain joins TRBV15 to TRBJ1-6; D remains ambiguous. CDR1 is LNHNV and CDR2 is YYDKDF in the germline V gene (reference sequence). V gave up 5 bases and J gave up 10 bases, with 18 bases separating them. This CDR3 has 15 residues. The CDR3 nucleotides are TGTGCCACCAGCTATACCTCTAGCGGAGGCTCACCCCTCCACTTT. This gives the protein CATSYTSSGGSPLHF.